This TCR beta chain comes out of a study of cytomegalovirus exposure and HLA in healthy donors (dated by TCRdb to 2016 to 2017). As for the study more broadly: An earlier analysis of approximately 640 of the donors reported about 250 Gb of sequence data and some 120 million unique TCR beta sequences from about 179 million T cells. A later analysis re-examined previously published TCR beta repertoires from more than 650 donors and added high-resolution HLA genotyping to investigate patterns of TCR occurrence. High-throughput TCR immunosequencing, statistical association of individual TCRs with disease status, and machine learning were combined to predict cytomegalovirus infection status. Among about 390 genotyped donors of the cohort, an average of 235,054 unique TCR beta nucleotide sequences were sequenced per donor, approximately 20% of them non-productive. An earlier analysis of approximately 500 of the donors applied high-throughput TCR beta sequencing to assess whether each TCR beta V gene segment acted as functional or pseudogenic. The study used immunosequencing to profile the T cell repertoires of about 670 subjects and linked those repertoires to cytomegalovirus serostatus. In the later analysis, no new phenotypic data were used to find candidate immune exposures; instead, reliance was placed on TCR beta sequences and their occurrence across donors. All discovery cohort repertoires had been generated on a single sequencing platform. A later genetic analysis used genome-wide SNP genotypes for about 60% of the 666 donors, treating that subset as a discovery cohort. Because of strong linkage in the cohort, roughly five DR-DQ haplotypes were treated as single units for association and clustering. Donor age, sex, ethnicity and CMV serostatus were collected together with the repertoire data. An early release that covered about 600 HLA-typed donors contained approximately 300 gigabases of sequencing data and around 80 million unique TCR sequences. The number of typed donors differed by locus: 629-630 for A, B, C, DRB1 and DQB1; roughly 510 for DQA1; 606 for DPA1; and about 450 for DPB1. Along with the roughly 670-subject first cohort, a separate validation cohort of over 90 different subjects was used. Both class I and class II loci were covered by HLA typing, at four-digit resolution. Of the 300 to 400 genotyped donors, over 70% fell in the genetic ancestry cluster associated with self-reported Caucasian donors. The aim of the study was to test whether cataloging public T cell receptors could identify signatures of past pathogen exposure. Here is what the overall study found, with its caveats: The classifier was reported to diagnose cytomegalovirus status with high specificity and sensitivity in both the original and validation cohorts. In vitro tests confirmed that three of the cytomegalovirus-associated TCR beta chains recognize cytomegalovirus antigens. Strong co-occurrence of HLA alleles, especially DR and DQ, made assigning TCR associations to individual alleles difficult. Compared with equally common non-associated chains, HLA-associated TCR beta chains in a later analysis were more clonally expanded and had lower generation probabilities. Linkage disequilibrium might explain the correlated functional status among segregating V segments, but an unknown experimental factor could not be excluded. The authors suggested that the approach could potentially be generalized to other disease states and immunological phenotypes. A further reported finding was that TCR beta sequences accurately predicted the HLA-A and HLA-B alleles for most subjects in the first cohort. Compared with the approximately 700-donor mean, donors in an Asian-associated ancestry cluster had fewer N-insertions in productive TCRs, according to a later genetic analysis. In a later analysis, several top co-occurrence clusters were reported to appear linked to parvovirus B19, influenza, CMV and Epstein-Barr virus. Immune exposure information for the cohort was limited to CMV serostatus. Only TCR beta chains were sequenced in this cohort, and the absence of alpha or paired-chain data limited detectable features. HLA typing was unavailable for some donors at each locus, so association tests used only the typed subset. Some IMGT-functional V segments, including TRBV6-2 and TRBV6-3, could not be distinguished by the 87-base-pair reads and were therefore excluded. A later genetic analysis associated a missense DCLRE1C variant with V-gene and J-gene trimming of TCR beta chains, and an independent cohort replicated the association. A cluster of highly shared sequence variants was judged likely to represent a technical artifact of the sequencing pipeline. At a false discovery rate of 0.05, a later analysis linked 15,000 to 20,000 TCR beta sequences to specific HLA alleles. Most TCR sequences were observed very rarely across donors, whereas some public TCRs were present in many individuals. Sequencing depth was assumed to be roughly uniform across donors in the presence/absence analyses, though that assumption may not hold. An earlier analysis of approximately 570 of the donors showed that most TCR beta V segments appeared in productive rearrangements either about 87% or about 30% of the time, which broadly matched IMGT annotations. The earlier analysis of 587 of the donors excluded roughly 16 rarely observed V segments, including chromosome 9 orphons, because counts were too low. A later analysis found that TCR association rates varied across HLA loci, with DRB1 alleles showing the most associated TCRs and HLA-C alleles the fewest. The study listed 150 to 200 TCR beta chains as associated with cytomegalovirus. Most CMV-associated TCR beta chains appeared to be HLA-restricted in a later analysis, and the HLA associations seemed to be driven largely by CMV exposure.

Worth noting for this clone: Its cognate antigen has yet to be identified. The record has no base qualities; no much larger clone is one base away.

In total, 600 or so healthy bone marrow donors made up the cohort. Cohort members were all nominally healthy when sampled, although unrecorded immune exposures were likely present. The donor tested CMV seropositive, placing the donor among the 289 seropositive members of the cohort. Each donor provided a peripheral blood sample, and peripheral blood mononuclear cells were used for TCR beta sequencing. The Qiagen DNeasy Blood Extraction Kit was used to extract genomic DNA from the blood cell samples. The library was built by means of the immunoSEQ multiplex PCR assay. A mixture of 60 forward primers for TCR Vbeta segments and 13 reverse primers for TCR Jbeta segments was used in the multiplex PCR. The CDR3 region of rearranged TCR beta genes was amplified from genomic DNA with a multiplex PCR assay. The amplified TCR beta libraries were sequenced on the Illumina HiSeq System as 87-base-pair reads. The authors processed their data as follows. A later analysis counted tens of millions of unique TCR beta chains across the 640 or so repertoires, and around 12 million of these chains were shared by at least two donors. A nearest-neighbor algorithm error-corrected the raw reads and collapsed the reads into unique sequences, merging closely related sequences to remove PCR and sequencing errors. V, D and J gene segments were assigned by aligning CDR3 sequences to IMGT reference sequences. Each retained sequence needed at least a six-nucleotide match to both a V gene segment and a J gene segment. Rearrangements were classified as productive when the CDR3 lacked stop codons and remained in frame with V and J, and all other rearrangements were classified as non-productive. CDR3 was defined by IMGT convention, running from the second conserved V-encoded cysteine to the conserved J-encoded phenylalanine. In an earlier analysis of roughly 580 of the donors, sequences lacking an unambiguous match to a single V gene segment were excluded. In an earlier analysis of more than 500 of the donors, a V segment was called functional when productive rearrangements were above 56.7%, and segregating when the standard deviation between donors exceeded 5%. A statistical classification framework was developed to diagnose cytomegalovirus status using the catalog of TCR beta chain sequences. A later analysis assigned V and J genes by comparing TCR nucleotide sequences with IMGT/GENE-DB human TR gene sequences. The TCRdist pipeline was used in a later analysis to assign CDR3 sequences and most-parsimonious VDJ recombination scenarios. In a later analysis, every TCR beta chain was defined by the combination of its CDR3 amino acid sequence and its V-gene family, and reads without a unique V-gene family were dropped. In a later analysis, nearly 600 highly shared, low-generation-probability nucleotide sequences were removed to address suspected cross-contamination and a sequencing artifact. In a later analysis, a clonal expansion index for each public chain was calculated from normalized within-repertoire ranks of inferred template counts. A later analysis computed generation probabilities with a VDJ recombination model fitted to out-of-frame rearrangements, and checked the results against IGoR. Hypergeometric tests were used in a later analysis to score TCR-TCR, TCR-HLA and TCR-CMV co-occurrence, with a repertoire-size bias correction applied to the TCR pairs. In a later analysis, false discovery rates were estimated by permuting HLA or CMV assignments 20 times. In a later analysis, co-occurring TCRs were grouped using DBSCAN, and TCRdist sequence similarity was added for clustering within HLA-allele-positive subsets. Repertoires with fewer than 30,000 or more than 120,000 public chains, plus five repertoires with anomalous nucleotide sharing, were excluded from co-occurrence clustering. Entries here come from immuneACCESS through TCRdb and include only in-frame sequences with V and J called. Some clones fail to appear in such tables; in the studies checked, an unresolved V gene covers under half of the shortfall, and the cause of the remainder is unknown. V and J calls and clone size are those listed in that table; D and trimming were worked out from the DNA. The sample table lists some 120,000 clones, around 82% of them with a count of one. The top ten clones comprise approximately 10% of the sample.

The CDR3 holds 15 amino acids from the cysteine to the phenylalanine. The DNA shown is the 45-base CDR3, in frame from base 1. Trimming takes 5 bases from V and 5 bases from J, and the germline ends sit 17 bases apart. From a lookup of the germline V gene, CDR1 and CDR2 are SGHTA and FQGNSA. The receptor comes from a male donor in good health and CMV-seropositive. The specimen sequenced was PBMCs. The chain is made from TRBV7-2 and TRBJ2-3; the D gene remains uncertain. The nucleotide sequence is TGTGCCAGCAGCCTGAATGGGCTTAAAGGAGATACGCAGTATTTT. Its protein product is CASSLNGLKGDTQYF. Here the CDR3 is joined to the reference TRBV7-2 and TRBJ2-3 genes, and the full variable domain is: GAGVSQSPSNKVTEKGKDVELRCDPISGHTALYWYRQSLGQGLEFLIYFQGNSAPDKSGLPSDRFSAERTGGSVSTLTIQRTQQEDSAVYLCASSLNGLKGDTQYFGPGTRLTVL.